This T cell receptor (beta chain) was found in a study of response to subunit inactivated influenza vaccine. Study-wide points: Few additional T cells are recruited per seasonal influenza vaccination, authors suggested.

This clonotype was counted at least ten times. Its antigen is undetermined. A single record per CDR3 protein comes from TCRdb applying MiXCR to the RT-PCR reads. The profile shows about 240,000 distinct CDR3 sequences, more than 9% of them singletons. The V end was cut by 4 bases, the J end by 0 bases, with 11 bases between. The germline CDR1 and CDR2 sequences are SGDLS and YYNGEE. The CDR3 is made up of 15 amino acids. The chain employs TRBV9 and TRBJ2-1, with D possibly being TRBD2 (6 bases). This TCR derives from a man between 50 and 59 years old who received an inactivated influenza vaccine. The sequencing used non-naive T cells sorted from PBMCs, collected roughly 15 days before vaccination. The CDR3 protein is CASSQDGSSYNEQFF. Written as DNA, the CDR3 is TGTGCCAGCAGCCAGGACGGGAGCTCCTACAATGAGCAGTTCTTC.